Included here is one T cell receptor (beta chain) sequence, with context. Its antigen is as yet unknown. Libraries were prepared by immunoSEQ multiplex PCR; TCRdb keeps only in-frame clonotypes and omits some of them. The table has fewer than 200,000 clones, about 90% seen once; the top ten hold over 1.5%. This specimen belongs to a study of T cell responses to AZD1222 COVID-19 vaccine. The wider study: Second-dose recipients at about 4 or about 12 weeks were treated as one pooled group. Study-level results: With dominance at 160-218 and 743-854, vaccine-associated CD4 TCRs spanned spike. Baseline seropositives among AZD1222 recipients totaled only five to seven. Possibly, clonal diversity was underestimated; donors were largely white British and included more females.

The CDR3 runs 12 residues. V lost 1 base and J 4 bases, leaving 5 bases between the germline ends. The germline CDR1 and CDR2 sequences are LGHDT and YNNKEL (reference sequence). This clonotype was obtained from an adult in good health. Sequencing was performed on peripheral blood, taken on day 0 of AZD1222 vaccination. This chain connects TRBV3-1 (or the pseudogene TRBV3-2) to TRBJ2-7; no clear D gene. The CDR3 nucleotides read TGTGCCAGCAGCCAAGTAGGGTACGAGCAGTACTTC. This encodes CASSQVGYEQYF.